This T cell receptor beta chain was retrieved from a study of shared clonotypes between healthy human individuals. Study results and limitations: Relative to memory subsets, naive subsets generally showed larger estimated richness. What rarefaction showed was incomplete sorted-subset sequencing despite large depth. Donor clonotype sharing was expected to depend on sequencing depth.

Germline lookup yields CDR1 MDHEN and CDR2 SYDVKM. CDR3 size: 12 residues. V was cut by 3 bases and J by 5 bases, with 7 bases left in between. Points on this clone: The antigen remains unidentified.

In the study's own analysis: ImmunoSEQ yielded junction-only sequences lacking quality scores, so filtering differed. Sequencing was performed with immunoSEQ multiplex PCR; in TCRdb, only in-frame clones are kept and a portion is missing. V and J calls and clone size are those listed in that table; D and trimming were worked out from the DNA. The sample lists hundreds of thousands of clones, around 96% seen once, with around 0.11% in the top ten. Positive CCR7 selection of CD45RO-negative cells yielded the naive CD8 cells, and terminally differentiated effector memory CD45RA+ cells were excluded. The V and J genes are TRBV28 and TRBJ2-5; the D is unclear. This TCR was recovered from a woman aged 30 to 39 in good health. Sequencing was done on a sample of naive CD8+ T cells sorted from blood. CDR3 nucleotide sequence: TGTGCCAGCAGTTTTTCCCGCGAGACCCAGTACTTC. It encodes CASSFSRETQYF. Drawing the rest from reference TRBV28 and TRBJ2-5, the complete variable domain is DVKVTQSSRYLVKRTGEKVFLECVQDMDHENMFWYRQDPGLGLRLIYFSYDVKMKEKGDIPEGYSVSREKKERFSLILESASTNQTSMYLCASSFSRETQYFGPGTRLLVL.